Listed below are T cell receptor beta chains from one sample, sequenced in a study of T cells in Graves' hyperthyroidism and ophthalmopathy. TCRdb reprocessed the multiplex PCR reads via MiXCR and lists one record per CDR3 protein. The sample lists more than 550,000 distinct CDR3 sequences, roughly a sixth seen once, with 16% in the top ten. Sequencing was done on a sample of blood. Source of these receptors: a woman in her 50s with Graves' hyperthyroidism that later progressed to Graves' ophthalmopathy. CDR3s include the opening cysteine and the closing phenylalanine or tryptophan. A D gene is named only where the DNA matches it firmly. Only some rows state a clone size, as once, few, many or a class for expanded clones.

d_call,v_call,clone_size,j_call,cdr3_aa,cdr3_nt
.,TRBV7-3,.,TRBJ1-1,CASSQSGGEAFF,TGTGCCAGCAGCCAATCCGGGGGAGAAGCTTTCTTT
.,TRBV6-2/TRBV6-3,.,TRBJ2-2,CASSSSRAGELFF,TGTGCCAGCAGTTCTAGCAGGGCCGGGGAGCTGTTTTTT
.,TRBV15,few,TRBJ1-1,CATRSGTLEAFF,TGTGCCACCAGATCTGGCACGCTTGAAGCTTTCTTT
TRBD1,TRBV4-1,few,TRBJ1-6,CASSRTGVKFSPLHF,TGCGCCAGCAGCCGGACAGGGGTCAAGTTCTCGCCCCTCCACTTT
TRBD1,TRBV5-1,.,TRBJ1-6,CASSFSGTGGNSPLHF,TGCGCCAGCAGCTTCTCCGGGACAGGGGGCAATTCACCCCTCCACTTT
.,TRBV20-1,many,TRBJ2-1,CSATSSRGGTYNEQFF,TGCAGTGCTACTAGCTCGAGGGGGGGAACCTACAATGAGCAGTTCTTC
.,TRBV2,many,TRBJ2-5,CASRVGAVGTQYF,TGTGCCAGCAGGGTCGGGGCAGTCGGGACCCAGTACTTC
TRBD2,TRBV5-1,few,TRBJ2-5,CASGSSGGAWETQYF,TGCGCCAGCGGATCTAGCGGGGGGGCCTGGGAGACCCAGTACTTC
.,TRBV7-2,few,TRBJ1-1,CASSLIFEGTEAFF,TGTGCCAGCAGCTTGATTTTTGAAGGCACTGAAGCTTTCTTT
.,TRBV27,many,TRBJ1-1,CASSHGDFEAFF,TGTGCCAGCAGCCATGGCGATTTCGAAGCTTTCTTT
.,TRBV6-5,few,TRBJ1-2,CASSYSQGSNYGYTF,TGTGCCAGCAGTTACTCTCAGGGTTCTAACTATGGCTACACCTTC
.,TRBV27,many,TRBJ1-1,CASRMKGFSNTEAFF,TGTGCCAGCAGAATGAAGGGGTTTTCGAACACTGAAGCTTTCTTT
.,TRBV6-1,.,TRBJ2-6,CASTRRGGARTGANVLTF,TGTGCCAGCACACGTAGGGGGGGGGCGCGAACCGGGGCCAACGTCCTGACTTTC
TRBD1,TRBV10-3,.,TRBJ2-1,CAISEGTGNRDEQFF,TGTGCCATCAGTGAGGGGACAGGGAATAGGGATGAGCAGTTCTTC
.,TRBV5-1,many,TRBJ1-2,CASSLAAGANYGYTF,TGCGCCAGCAGCTTGGCCGCAGGGGCTAATTATGGCTACACCTTC
.,TRBV6-1,many,TRBJ1-1,CASRTGPEAFF,TGTGCCAGCAGGACAGGTCCTGAAGCTTTCTTT
TRBD1,TRBV2,many,TRBJ1-1,CASSEPDRPNMNTEAFF,TGTGCCAGCAGTGAACCGGACAGGCCTAATATGAACACTGAAGCTTTCTTT
.,TRBV28,many,TRBJ2-5,CASSFPTGHPETQYF,TGTGCCAGCAGTTTCCCAACGGGACACCCTGAGACCCAGTACTTC
TRBD2,TRBV7-9,few,TRBJ2-3,CASPPSSGGLTDTQYF,TGTGCCAGCCCTCCGTCGAGCGGGGGGCTCACAGATACGCAGTATTTT
.,TRBV24-1,.,TRBJ2-1,CATSDFRTSTNNEQFF,TGTGCCACCAGTGATTTTAGGACATCTACAAACAATGAGCAGTTCTTC
.,TRBV5-1,many,TRBJ1-1,CASSLPGANTEAFF,TGCGCCAGCAGCTTACCAGGGGCAAACACTGAAGCTTTCTTT
TRBD1,TRBV5-5,few,TRBJ1-3,CASSLVQGAPSGNTIYF,TGTGCCAGCAGCTTGGTGCAGGGGGCACCCTCTGGAAACACCATATATTTT
TRBD2,TRBV6-2/TRBV6-3,many,TRBJ2-7,CASSYRLAGYEQYF,TGTGCCAGCAGTTACCGGCTAGCGGGCTACGAGCAGTACTTC
.,TRBV19,few,TRBJ1-2,CASSPAWGHNYGYTF,TGTGCCAGTAGTCCCGCCTGGGGGCACAACTATGGCTACACCTTC
.,TRBV7-9,many,TRBJ2-3,CASSLRASTDTQYF,TGTGCCAGCAGCTTACGGGCTAGCACAGATACGCAGTATTTT
.,TRBV4-1,once,TRBJ1-5,CASSQYGGGNSNQPQHF,TGCGCCAGCAGCCAATACGGAGGGGGAAATAGCAATCAGCCCCAGCATTTT
.,TRBV7-9,few,TRBJ2-5,CASSPLPGRAETQYF,TGTGCCAGCAGCCCCTTGCCAGGGCGGGCAGAGACCCAGTACTTC
.,TRBV7-9,.,TRBJ1-4,CASSSQGSEKLFF,TGTGCCAGCAGCTCCCAGGGGTCCGAAAAACTGTTTTTT
TRBD1,TRBV19,.,TRBJ2-2,CASAVMLAGGSGELFF,TGTGCCAGTGCCGTAATGTTGGCAGGGGGTTCCGGGGAGCTGTTTTTT
.,TRBV20-1,many,TRBJ2-7,CSARDPFREHPNEQYF,TGCAGTGCTAGAGATCCCTTCCGGGAACACCCTAACGAGCAGTACTTC
.,TRBV12-3/TRBV12-4,few,TRBJ1-4,CASSPGRSGEKLFF,TGTGCCAGCAGCCCCGGGAGGTCAGGTGAAAAACTGTTTTTT
TRBD2,TRBV20-1,.,TRBJ2-7,CSAITSGEAYEQYF,TGCAGTGCTATAACTAGCGGGGAAGCCTACGAGCAGTACTTC
.,TRBV3-1,few,TRBJ1-3,CASSPETRSYSGNTIYF,TGTGCCAGCAGCCCAGAGACCCGCAGTTACTCTGGAAACACCATATATTTT
.,TRBV3-1,few,TRBJ1-6,CASSQSSPREPLHF,TGTGCCAGCAGCCAAAGTAGCCCCCGGGAACCCCTCCACTTT
TRBD1,TRBV7-8,.,TRBJ1-1,CASSLDRDSLNTEAFF,TGTGCCAGCAGCTTAGATCGGGACAGCTTGAACACTGAAGCTTTCTTT
TRBD1,TRBV20-1,.,TRBJ1-2,CSAPGSRGGRYGYTF,TGCAGTGCCCCCGGGTCGAGAGGGGGCAGGTATGGCTACACCTTC
.,TRBV7-6,many,TRBJ2-1,CASSLVVGGRGEQFF,TGTGCCAGCAGCTTAGTCGTCGGGGGGCGGGGTGAGCAGTTCTTC
.,TRBV6-1,many,TRBJ1-2,CASSPDLVGEGMDYGYTF,TGTGCCAGCAGCCCCGACCTTGTCGGGGAAGGCATGGACTATGGCTACACCTTC
.,TRBV20-1,many,TRBJ1-3,CSADTGNTIYF,TGCAGTGCAGATACGGGAAACACCATATATTTT
TRBD1,TRBV6-2/TRBV6-3,.,TRBJ1-1,CASSPPGGTGGLWRAFF,TGTGCCAGCAGTCCTCCCGGTGGAACAGGGGGCCTTTGGCGGGCTTTCTTT
TRBD1,TRBV6-6,many,TRBJ1-1,CASSYSTGRIGTEAFF,TGTGCCAGCAGTTACTCGACAGGGAGAATTGGCACTGAAGCTTTCTTT
.,TRBV20-1,many,TRBJ2-5,CSASGRTLRYQYF,TGCAGTGCTAGTGGACGGACGCTTAGGTATCAGTACTTC
.,TRBV6-2/TRBV6-3,many,TRBJ1-2,CASSYPPTQTDIYGYTF,TGTGCCAGCAGTTACCCGCCTACTCAAACAGACATCTATGGCTACACCTTC
TRBD1,TRBV5-6,few,TRBJ1-2,CASSLVTGDVYGYTF,TGTGCCAGCAGCTTGGTTACAGGGGATGTTTATGGCTACACCTTC
TRBD1,TRBV24-1,few,TRBJ1-2,CASSERGQGGYTF,TGTGCCTCATCCGAGAGGGGGCAGGGTGGCTACACCTTC
.,TRBV12-3/TRBV12-4,many,TRBJ1-2,CASSYNRENYGYTF,TGTGCCAGCAGTTATAACAGGGAGAACTATGGCTACACCTTC
.,TRBV7-9,few,TRBJ2-7,CASSFWEGTYEQYF,TGTGCCAGCAGCTTTTGGGAAGGAACCTACGAGCAGTACTTC
.,TRBV19,.,TRBJ2-4,CASSSFRDMDIQYF,TGTGCCAGTAGCAGCTTTCGAGATATGGACATTCAGTACTTC
TRBD1,TRBV18,many,TRBJ2-7,CASSPRGTGPTYEQYF,TGTGCCAGCTCACCACGGGGGACAGGGCCCACCTACGAGCAGTACTTC